One sample yielded the 11 T cell receptor beta chains listed below, sequenced in a study of graft-versus-host responses after intestinal transplantation. No antigen is known for these receptors. TCRdb keeps only in-frame clones here, not all; method: immunoSEQ multiplex PCR. The table has 70,000 to 95,000 clones, about 93% seen once. The specimen comprised unstimulated CD8+ T cells sorted from spleen or lymph node cells, sampled before transplant. Receptors originate from a human donor who was the organ donor for an intestinal transplant.

The chain employs TRBV10-2 and TRBJ1-5, with 7 positions matching TRBD1. The CDR3 loop spans 15 amino acids. CDR1 and CDR2 (germline): WSHSY, SAAADI. With 6 bases clipped from V and 3 bases from J, the junction kept 8 bases outside the gene matches. CDR3 region: CASSSGTAVNQPQHF. The CDR3 region has the DNA TGCGCCAGCAGCTCCGGGACAGCAGTCAATCAGCCCCAGCATTTT.

The V call is TRBV7-9, the J call TRBJ2-1; 8 bases are shared with TRBD2. The J segment lost 2 bases and the V segment lost 5 bases, leaving 8 bases of the junction unmatched. The CDR3 contains 16 residues. Germline CDR1 SEHNR, CDR2 FQNEAQ (reference sequence). The CDR3 sequence: CASSTSGGGTYNEQFF. For the CDR3, the DNA is TGTGCCAGCAGCACCTCGGGAGGGGGGACCTACAATGAGCAGTTCTTC.

The chain couples TRBV28 to TRBJ1-3; D is ambiguous. V was cut by 7 bases and J by 2 bases, with 15 bases left in between. The CDR3 spans 15 residues. The germline gives CDR1 MDHEN, CDR2 SYDVKM. In DNA form, the CDR3 reads TGTGCCAGCACCAATGACCCCGGGGCTGGAAACACCATATATTTT. Its translation: CASTNDPGAGNTIYF.

The V and J genes are TRBV29-1 and TRBJ2-1, with 9 bases fitting TRBD2. In germline, CDR1 is SQVTM, CDR2 ANQGSEA. CDR3 length: 11 amino acids. V gave up 5 bases and J gave up 10 bases; unmatched junction bases: 3. The CDR3 region is CSVPLAGEQFF. As DNA, the CDR3 is TGCAGCGTTCCCCTAGCGGGGGAGCAGTTCTTC.

The chain is built from TRBV4-3 and TRBJ2-7; 10 nucleotides align to TRBD2. This CDR3 contains 15 residues. V was clipped by 3 bases and J by 4 bases; unmatched bases: 6. The V gene's germline CDR1 is LGHNA and CDR2 YSLEER. CDR3 sequence reads: CASSQGSGRGYEQYF. The CDR3 nucleotides read TGCGCCAGCAGCCAGGGGAGCGGGAGGGGATACGAGCAGTACTTC.

The chain has TRBV27 and TRBJ2-2, with 8 bases matching TRBD1. Germline CDR1 is MNHEY and CDR2 is SMNVEV (reference sequence). V lost 3 bases and J lost 6; bases outside the gene matches: 6. CDR3 length: 15 amino acids. This CDR3 reads CASSFSGGFSGELFF. The CDR3 DNA reads TGTGCCAGCAGTTTCTCAGGGGGCTTCTCCGGGGAGCTGTTTTTT.

The CDR3 DNA sequence: TGTGCCAGCAGCTTGGGACTAGCGGGATCCACCGGGGAGCTGTTTTTT. This encodes CASSLGLAGSTGELFF. J is TRBJ2-2 and V is TRBV5-5; 11 bases are a match to TRBD2. Germline CDR1 SGHKS, CDR2 YYEKEE (reference sequence). CDR3 size: 16 residues. V dropped 0 bases and J dropped 4; count of bases not matched to a gene: 2.

This rearrangement joins TRBV7-6 to TRBJ1-1; D ambiguous. Germline V gene sequence: CDR1 SGHVS, CDR2 FNYEAQ. V was shortened by 5 bases and J by 4 bases, with 23 bases between the two germline ends. This CDR3 spans 17 amino acids. This CDR3 reads CASSPVIAGVGGTEAFF. The CDR3 nucleotides read TGTGCCAGCAGCCCGGTCATTGCCGGGGTGGGTGGCACTGAAGCTTTCTTT.

This clone was observed a handful of times. V gene TRBV5-6 combines with J gene TRBJ2-7, with D possibly being TRBD2 (6 bases). CDR1 SGHDT and CDR2 YYEEEE come from the germline V gene. Trimming cost V 5 bases and J 1 base, with 16 bases left between them. The CDR3 contains 15 residues. The DNA of the CDR3 is TGTGCCAGCAGTTTTAAGGGACTGCCATCCTACGAGCAGTACTTC. Its translation is CASSFKGLPSYEQYF.

The chain recombines TRBV7-3 with TRBJ1-1; D is perhaps TRBD1 (5 bases). The germline V gene has CDR1 SGHTA and CDR2 FQGTGA. This CDR3 is 13 amino acids long. The ends were cut back, 1 base at V and 3 bases at J, with 6 bases in the middle. CDR3 DNA: TGTGCCAGCAGCTTAATGGGGCACACTGAAGCTTTCTTT. Amino acid sequence: CASSLMGHTEAFF.

This clone was detected once. J is TRBJ2-6 and V is TRBV7-9; 7 bases line up with TRBD1. CDR1 SEHNR and CDR2 FQNEAQ come from the germline V gene (reference sequence). V was clipped by 4 bases and J by 2 bases; unmatched bases: 14. The length of the CDR3 is 19 residues. Here the CDR3 DNA reads TGTGCCAGCAGCTGGACCCGACAGGGCTGGGGTGCTGGGGCCAACGTCCTGACTTTC. It encodes CASSWTRQGWGAGANVLTF.